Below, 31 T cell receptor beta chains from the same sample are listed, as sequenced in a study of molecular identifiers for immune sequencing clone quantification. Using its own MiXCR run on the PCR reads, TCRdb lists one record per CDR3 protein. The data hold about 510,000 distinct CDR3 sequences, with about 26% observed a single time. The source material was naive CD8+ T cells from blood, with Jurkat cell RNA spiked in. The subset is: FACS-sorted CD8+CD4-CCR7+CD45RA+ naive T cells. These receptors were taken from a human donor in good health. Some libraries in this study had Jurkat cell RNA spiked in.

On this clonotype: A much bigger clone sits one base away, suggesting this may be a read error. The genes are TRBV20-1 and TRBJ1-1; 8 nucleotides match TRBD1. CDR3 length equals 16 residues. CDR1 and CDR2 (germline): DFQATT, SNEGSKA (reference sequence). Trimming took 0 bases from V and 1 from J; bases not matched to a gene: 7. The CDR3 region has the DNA TGCAGTGCTAGAGATTATCAGGGGGCGCGGAACACTGAAGCTTTCTTT. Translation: CSARDYQGARNTEAFF.

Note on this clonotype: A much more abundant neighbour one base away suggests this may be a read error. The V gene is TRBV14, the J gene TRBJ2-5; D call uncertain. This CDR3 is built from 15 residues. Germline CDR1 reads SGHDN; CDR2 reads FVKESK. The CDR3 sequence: CVSSIRRQGAQTQYF. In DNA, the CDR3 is TGTGTCAGCAGCATAAGGAGACAAGGAGCACAGACCCAGTACTTC. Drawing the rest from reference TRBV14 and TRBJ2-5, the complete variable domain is EAGVTQFPSHSVIEKGQTVTLRCDPISGHDNLYWYRRVMGKEIKFLLHFVKESKQDESGMPNNRFLAERTGGTYSTLKVQPAELEDSGVYFCVSSIRRQGAQTQYFGPGTRLLVL.

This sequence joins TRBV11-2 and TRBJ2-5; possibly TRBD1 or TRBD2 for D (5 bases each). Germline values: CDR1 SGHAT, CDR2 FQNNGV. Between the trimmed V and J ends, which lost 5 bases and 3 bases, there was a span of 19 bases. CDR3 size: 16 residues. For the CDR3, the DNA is TGTGCCAGCAGCGTAGGGTACAGTGGGGGTAAAGAGACCCAGTACTTC. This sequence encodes CASSVGYSGGKETQYF.

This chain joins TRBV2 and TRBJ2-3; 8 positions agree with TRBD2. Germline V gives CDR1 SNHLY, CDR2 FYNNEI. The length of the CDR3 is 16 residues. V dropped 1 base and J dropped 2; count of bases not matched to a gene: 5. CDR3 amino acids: CASSEGTSFLTDTQYF. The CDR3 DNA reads TGTGCCAGCAGTGAAGGGACTAGCTTTCTCACAGATACGCAGTATTTT.

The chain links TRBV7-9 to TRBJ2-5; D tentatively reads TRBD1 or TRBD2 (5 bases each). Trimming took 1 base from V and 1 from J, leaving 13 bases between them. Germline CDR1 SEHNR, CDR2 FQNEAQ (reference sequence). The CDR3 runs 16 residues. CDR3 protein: CASSLGVWGSQETQYF. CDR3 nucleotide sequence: TGTGCCAGCAGCTTAGGGGTCTGGGGGTCCCAAGAGACCCAGTACTTC.

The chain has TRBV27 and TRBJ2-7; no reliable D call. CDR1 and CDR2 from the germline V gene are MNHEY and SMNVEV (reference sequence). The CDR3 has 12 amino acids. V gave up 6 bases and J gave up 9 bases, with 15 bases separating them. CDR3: CASSPRRGAQYF. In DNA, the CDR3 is TGTGCCAGCAGCCCACGGCGCGGCGCGCAGTACTTC.

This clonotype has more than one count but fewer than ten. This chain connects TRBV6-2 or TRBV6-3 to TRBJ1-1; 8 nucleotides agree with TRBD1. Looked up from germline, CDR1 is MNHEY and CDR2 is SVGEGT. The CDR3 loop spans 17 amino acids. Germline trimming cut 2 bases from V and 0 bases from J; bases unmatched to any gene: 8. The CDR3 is CASSYVSGTGVNTEAFF. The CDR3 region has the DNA TGTGCCAGCAGTTACGTTTCGGGGACAGGTGTGAACACTGAAGCTTTCTTT.

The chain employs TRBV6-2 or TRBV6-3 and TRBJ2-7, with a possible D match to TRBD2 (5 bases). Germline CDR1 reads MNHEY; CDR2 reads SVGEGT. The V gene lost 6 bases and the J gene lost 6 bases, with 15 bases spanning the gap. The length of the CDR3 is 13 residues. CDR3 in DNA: TGTGCCAGCAGCCACGGGGATCCCGGCGAGCAGTACTTC. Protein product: CASSHGDPGEQYF.

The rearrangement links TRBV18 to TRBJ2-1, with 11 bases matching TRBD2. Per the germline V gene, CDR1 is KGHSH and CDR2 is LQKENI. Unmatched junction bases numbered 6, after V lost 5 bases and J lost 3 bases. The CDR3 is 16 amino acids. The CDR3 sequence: CASSEVLAGVYNEQFF. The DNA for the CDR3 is TGTGCCAGCTCAGAAGTACTAGCGGGAGTCTACAATGAGCAGTTCTTC.

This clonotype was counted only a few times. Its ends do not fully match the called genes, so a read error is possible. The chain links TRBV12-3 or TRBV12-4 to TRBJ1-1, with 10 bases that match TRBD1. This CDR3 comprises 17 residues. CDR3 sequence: CASSYDRGRSGYTEAFF. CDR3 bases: TGTGCCAGCAGTTACGACAGGGGGCGAAGTGGGTACACTGAAGCTTTCTTC.

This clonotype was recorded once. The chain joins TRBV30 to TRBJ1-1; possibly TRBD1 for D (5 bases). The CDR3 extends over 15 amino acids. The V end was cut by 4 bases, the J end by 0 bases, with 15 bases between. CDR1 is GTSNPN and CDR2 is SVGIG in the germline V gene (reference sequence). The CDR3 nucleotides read TGTGCCTGGACCTGGACACCAATCATGAACACTGAAGCTTTCTTT. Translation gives CAWTWTPIMNTEAFF.

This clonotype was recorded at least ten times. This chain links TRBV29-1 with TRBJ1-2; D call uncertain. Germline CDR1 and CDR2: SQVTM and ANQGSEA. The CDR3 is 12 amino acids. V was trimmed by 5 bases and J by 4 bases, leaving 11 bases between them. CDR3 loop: CSVTEPSYGYTF. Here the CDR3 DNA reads TGCAGCGTTACGGAACCAAGCTATGGCTACACCTTC.

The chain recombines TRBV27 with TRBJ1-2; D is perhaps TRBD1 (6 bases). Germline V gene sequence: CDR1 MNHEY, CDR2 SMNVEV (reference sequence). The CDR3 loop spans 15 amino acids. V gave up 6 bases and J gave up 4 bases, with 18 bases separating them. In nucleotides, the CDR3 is TGTGCCAGCAGCCCTGGACAGCCGGGAGGCTATGGCTACACCTTC. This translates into CASSPGQPGGYGYTF.

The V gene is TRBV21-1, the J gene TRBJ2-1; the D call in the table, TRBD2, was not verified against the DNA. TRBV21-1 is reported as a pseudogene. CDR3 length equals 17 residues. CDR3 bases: TGTGCCAGCAGCAACGGCGGTAGCGGGAGAGTCTACAATGAGCAGTTCTTC. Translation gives CASSNGGSGRVYNEQFF.

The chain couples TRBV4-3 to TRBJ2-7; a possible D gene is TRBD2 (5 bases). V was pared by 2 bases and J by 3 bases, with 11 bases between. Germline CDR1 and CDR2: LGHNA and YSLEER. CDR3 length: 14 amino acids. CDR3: CASSQMTGYYEQYF. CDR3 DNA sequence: TGCGCCAGCAGCCAAATGACGGGATACTACGAGCAGTACTTC.

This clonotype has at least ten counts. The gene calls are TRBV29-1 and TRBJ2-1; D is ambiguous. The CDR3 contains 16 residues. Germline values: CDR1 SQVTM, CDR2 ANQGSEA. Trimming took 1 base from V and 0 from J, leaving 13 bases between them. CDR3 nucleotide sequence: TGCAGCGTTGAAGGTTTTAGCCCGAGCTCCTACAATGAGCAGTTCTTC. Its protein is CSVEGFSPSSYNEQFF.

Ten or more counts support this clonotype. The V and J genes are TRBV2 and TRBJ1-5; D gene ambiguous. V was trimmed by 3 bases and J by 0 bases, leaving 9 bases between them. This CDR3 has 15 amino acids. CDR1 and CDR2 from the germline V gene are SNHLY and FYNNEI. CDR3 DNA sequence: TGTGCCAGCAGTGAGGAGGGTTATAGCAATCAGCCCCAGCATTTT. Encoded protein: CASSEEGYSNQPQHF.

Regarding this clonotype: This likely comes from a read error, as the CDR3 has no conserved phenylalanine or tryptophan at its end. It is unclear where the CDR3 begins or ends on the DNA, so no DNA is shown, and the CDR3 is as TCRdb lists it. The CDR3 sequence: CASSLVPGSQETQHL. This chain connects TRBV5-3 to TRBJ2-5; the table's D call, TRBD1, was not checked against the DNA. TRBV5-3 is labeled an ORF, and its function is uncertain. The CDR3 is 15 amino acids in total, end residues counted.

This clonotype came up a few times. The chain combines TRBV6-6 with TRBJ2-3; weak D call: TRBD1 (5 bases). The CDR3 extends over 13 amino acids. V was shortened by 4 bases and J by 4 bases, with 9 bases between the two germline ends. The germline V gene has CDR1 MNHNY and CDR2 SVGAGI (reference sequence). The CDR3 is CASSFLGADTQYF. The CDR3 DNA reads TGTGCCAGCAGTTTCCTAGGGGCAGATACGCAGTATTTT.

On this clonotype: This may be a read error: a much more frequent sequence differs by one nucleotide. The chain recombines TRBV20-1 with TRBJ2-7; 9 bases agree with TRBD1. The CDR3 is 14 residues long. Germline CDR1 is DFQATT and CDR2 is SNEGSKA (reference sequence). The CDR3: CSASSGTGSYERYF. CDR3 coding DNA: TGCAGTGCTAGCTCCGGGACAGGGTCCTACGAGCGGTACTTC.

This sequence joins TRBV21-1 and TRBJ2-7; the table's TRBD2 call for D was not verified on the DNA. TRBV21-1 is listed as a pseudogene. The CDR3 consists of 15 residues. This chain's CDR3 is CASSKRGGRSYEQYF. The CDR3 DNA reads TGTGCCAGCAGCAAACGGGGGGGCCGCTCCTACGAGCAGTACTTC.

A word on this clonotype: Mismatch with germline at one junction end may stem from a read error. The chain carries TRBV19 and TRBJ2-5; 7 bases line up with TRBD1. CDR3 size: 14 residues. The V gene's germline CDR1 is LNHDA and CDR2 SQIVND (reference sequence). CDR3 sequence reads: CAGSVQGLVETQYF. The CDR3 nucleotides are TGTGCCGGTAGTGTACAGGGGTTGGTAGAGACCCAGTACTTC.

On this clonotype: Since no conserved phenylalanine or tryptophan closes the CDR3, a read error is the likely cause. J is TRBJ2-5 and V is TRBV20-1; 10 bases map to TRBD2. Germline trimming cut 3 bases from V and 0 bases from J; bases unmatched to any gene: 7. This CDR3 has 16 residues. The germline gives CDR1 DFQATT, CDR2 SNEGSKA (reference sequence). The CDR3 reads CSASPFSGRYQETQYV. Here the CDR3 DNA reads TGCAGTGCTAGCCCCTTTAGCGGGAGGTACCAAGAGACCCAGTACGTC.

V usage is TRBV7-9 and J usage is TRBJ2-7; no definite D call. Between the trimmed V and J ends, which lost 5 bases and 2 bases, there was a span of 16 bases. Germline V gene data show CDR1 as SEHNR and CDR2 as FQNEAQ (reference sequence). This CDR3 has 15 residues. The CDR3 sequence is CASSRDPASTYEQYF. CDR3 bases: TGTGCCAGCAGCCGAGATCCAGCCAGTACCTACGAGCAGTACTTC.

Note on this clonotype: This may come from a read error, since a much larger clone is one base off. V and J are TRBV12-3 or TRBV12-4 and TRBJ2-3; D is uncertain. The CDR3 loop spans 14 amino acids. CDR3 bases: TGTGCCAGCAGTTTTATTACTTTCCCAGATACGAAGTATTTT. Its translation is CASSFITFPDTKYF.

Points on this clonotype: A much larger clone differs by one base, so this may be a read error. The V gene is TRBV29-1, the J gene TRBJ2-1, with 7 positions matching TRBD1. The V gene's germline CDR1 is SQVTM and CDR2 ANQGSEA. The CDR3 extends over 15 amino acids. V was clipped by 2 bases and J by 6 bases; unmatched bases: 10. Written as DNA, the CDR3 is TGCAGCGTTGAACAACTCCGGAACAGGGGCAATGAGCAGTTCTTC. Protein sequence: CSVEQLRNRGNEQFF.

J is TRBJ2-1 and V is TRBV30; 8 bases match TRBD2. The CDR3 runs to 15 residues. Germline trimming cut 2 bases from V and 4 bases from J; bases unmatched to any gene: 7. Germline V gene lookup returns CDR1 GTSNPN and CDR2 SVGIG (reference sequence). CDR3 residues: CAWSPGRGGYNEQFF. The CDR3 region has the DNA TGTGCCTGGAGTCCCGGGAGGGGGGGGTACAATGAGCAGTTCTTC.

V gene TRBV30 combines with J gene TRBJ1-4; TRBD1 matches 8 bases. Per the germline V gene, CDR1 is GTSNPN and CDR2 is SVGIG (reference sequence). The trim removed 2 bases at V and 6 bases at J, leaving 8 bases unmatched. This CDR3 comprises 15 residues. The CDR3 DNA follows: TGTGCCTGGAGTTCCCAGGGGGCGTACGATGAAAAACTGTTTTTT. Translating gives CAWSSQGAYDEKLFF.

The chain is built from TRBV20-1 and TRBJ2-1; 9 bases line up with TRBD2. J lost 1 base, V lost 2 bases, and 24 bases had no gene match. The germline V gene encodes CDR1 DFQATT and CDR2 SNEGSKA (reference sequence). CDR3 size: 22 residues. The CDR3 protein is CSARLRDGLPSHSGSSYNEQFF. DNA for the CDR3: TGCAGTGCTAGACTCCGGGACGGATTGCCTAGTCATAGCGGGAGTTCCTACAATGAGCAGTTCTTC.

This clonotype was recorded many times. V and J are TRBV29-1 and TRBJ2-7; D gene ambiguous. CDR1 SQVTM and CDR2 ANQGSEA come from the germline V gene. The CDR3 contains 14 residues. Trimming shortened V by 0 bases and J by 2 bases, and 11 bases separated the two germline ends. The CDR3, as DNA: TGCAGCGTTGAAGATGTTGCAGTACCCTACGAGCAGTACTTC. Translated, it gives CSVEDVAVPYEQYF.

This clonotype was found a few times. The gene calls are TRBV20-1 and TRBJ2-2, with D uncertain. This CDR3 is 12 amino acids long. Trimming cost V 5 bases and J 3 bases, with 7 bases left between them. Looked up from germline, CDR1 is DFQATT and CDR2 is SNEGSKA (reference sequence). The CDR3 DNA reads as TGCAGTGCTTTTTCAGACACCGGGGAGCTGTTTTTT. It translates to CSAFSDTGELFF.